These T cell receptor beta chains were read from a single sample in a study of T-cell memory formation after mild COVID-19. TCRdb reprocessed the 5' RACE reads via MiXCR and lists one record per CDR3 protein. The top ten clones hold more than 40% of a sample with over 45,000 distinct CDR3 sequences, about 30% of them seen once. The source material was PBMCs or a T cell subset sorted from them (not recorded which). These receptors all come from a man between 18 and 35 years old who had mild COVID-19 (a few samples of this study predate the infection). Cell type and time point are not known. CDR3s include the opening cysteine and the closing phenylalanine or tryptophan. The order of the fields is V gene, D gene, J gene, clone size, CDR3 DNA, CDR3 protein. The D gene is left open where the match is weak. Clone size is not always given. Where it is, it says once, few, many or a class for expanded clones.

TRBV20-1	-	TRBJ2-5	-	TGCAGTGCAGTAACAGGGCTAGAGACCCAGTACTTC	CSAVTGLETQYF
TRBV7-3	-	TRBJ2-3	few	TGTGCCAGCAGCCTTACTCTAGCGACCACAGATACGCAGTATTTT	CASSLTLATTDTQYF
TRBV20-1	-	TRBJ1-5	-	TGCAGTGCTGAGGCCAGGGATAGCAATCAGCCCCAGCATTTT	CSAEARDSNQPQHF
TRBV27	TRBD2	TRBJ2-1	few	TGTGCCAGCAGTTTGGGGGCGGGACTAGCGATAAATGAGCAGTTCTTC	CASSLGAGLAINEQFF
TRBV6-6	-	TRBJ2-3	few	TGTGCCAGCAGTTACGTGACAGGAGGGTTCACAGATACGCAGTATTTT	CASSYVTGGFTDTQYF
TRBV5-1	-	TRBJ2-1	-	TGCGCCAGCACCCCGGGGGCATTTTCCTACAATGAGCAGTTCTTC	CASTPGAFSYNEQFF
TRBV4-3	-	TRBJ1-1	-	TGCGCCAGCAGCCGAAGCACAGAGAACACTGAAGCTTTCTTT	CASSRSTENTEAFF
TRBV15	TRBD1	TRBJ1-2	-	TGTGCCACCAGCAGACATACAGGGGCGCAAGGCTACACCTTC	CATSRHTGAQGYTF
TRBV11-2	TRBD2	TRBJ2-1	-	TGTGCCAGCAGCCCACTAGCGGGGTACAATGAGCAGTTCTTC	CASSPLAGYNEQFF
TRBV7-3	-	TRBJ2-3	-	TGTGCCAGCAGCGTCAGTGGCTCCAGCACAGATACGCAGTATTTT	CASSVSGSSTDTQYF
TRBV7-2	-	TRBJ2-5	few	TGTGCCAGCAGCTCGGATAATGGGGGGGCCGAGACCCAGTACTTC	CASSSDNGGAETQYF
TRBV29-1	TRBD2	TRBJ2-1	few	TGCAGCGTTGGTGGGAGGGGATCAAAGTGGGATGAGCAGTTCTTC	CSVGGRGSKWDEQFF
TRBV5-1	TRBD1	TRBJ2-6	-	TGCGCCAGCAGCTTAGGGACAGGATCTGCTGGGGCCAACGTCCTGACTTTC	CASSLGTGSAGANVLTF
TRBV7-9	-	TRBJ2-5	-	TGTGCCAGCAGCGCCCAGGAGAGGCTCGGAGAGACCCAGTACTTC	CASSAQERLGETQYF
TRBV6-2/TRBV6-3	-	TRBJ1-1	-	TGTGCCATGGGGTCGGGGCGGACTGAAGCTTTCTTT	CAMGSGRTEAFF
TRBV4-3	TRBD1	TRBJ2-6	few	TGCGCCAGCAGCCAAGGGACAGGGGGCTCTGGGGCCAACGTCCTGACTTTC	CASSQGTGGSGANVLTF
TRBV5-1	TRBD2	TRBJ2-1	-	TGCGCCAGCAGCTTGGCGGGAGGTGAGCAGTTCTTC	CASSLAGGEQFF
TRBV13	TRBD2	TRBJ2-7	-	TGTGCCAGCAGCTTACGAAGCGGGGTAGGGGAGCAGTACTTC	CASSLRSGVGEQYF
TRBV5-1	-	TRBJ1-2	-	TGCGCCAGCAGCTTGCCGGGGACAACCTATGGCTACACCTTC	CASSLPGTTYGYTF
TRBV7-2	-	TRBJ2-1	-	TGTGCCAGCCGGGGGTCTTACAATGAGCAGTTCTTC	CASRGSYNEQFF
TRBV7-9	-	TRBJ2-3	-	TGTGCCAGCAGCTGGGGGGGGCCGGGAGATACGCAGTATTTT	CASSWGGPGDTQYF
TRBV4-2	TRBD2	TRBJ2-3	-	TGTGCCAGCAGCCAAGCATGGGGGGGGACAGATACGCAGTATTTT	CASSQAWGGTDTQYF
TRBV28	-	TRBJ1-1	few	TGTGCCAGCAGAAACAGGGCCCTGAACACTGAAGCTTTCTTT	CASRNRALNTEAFF
TRBV15	-	TRBJ2-7	few	TGTGCCACCAGCAGAGACCGGGGTAGCTACGAGCAGTACTTC	CATSRDRGSYEQYF
TRBV30	TRBD2	TRBJ2-3	-	TGTGCCTGGAGAGCGGGGGGGGATGCAGATACGCAGTATTTT	CAWRAGGDADTQYF
TRBV18	TRBD1	TRBJ2-7	many	TGTGCCAGCTCAGGCGACAGGGAGCTCTACGAGCAGTACTTC	CASSGDRELYEQYF
TRBV4-1	-	TRBJ2-3	few	TGCGCCAGCAGCCAAGTTCAGTATCCAGATACGCAGTATTTT	CASSQVQYPDTQYF
TRBV27	TRBD1	TRBJ2-1	few	TGTGCCAGCAGCAGGGGGCATGTGAATGAGCAGTTCTTC	CASSRGHVNEQFF
TRBV7-2	-	TRBJ1-2	-	TGTGCCAGCAGCCTGTACGCCGAGGCGCGAGGCTACACCTTC	CASSLYAEARGYTF
TRBV12-3/TRBV12-4	-	TRBJ2-1	-	TGTGCCAGCAGTCCAAAAACCTTGAGGAGGTTCGTAAGCTCCTACAATGAGCAGTTCTTC	CASSPKTLRRFVSSYNEQFF
TRBV12-3/TRBV12-4	-	TRBJ2-2	few	TGTGCCAGCAGTTTGAGGTCCACCGGGGAGCTGTTTTTT	CASSLRSTGELFF
TRBV20-1	TRBD2	TRBJ2-5	few	TGCAGTGCTAGCCCTTCTAGCGGGGGGCCATCGACCCAGTACTTC	CSASPSSGGPSTQYF
TRBV7-6	-	TRBJ1-1	few	TGTGCCAGCAGCCCCCCCCCCGAGCAGCCAGAAGCTTTCTTT	CASSPPPEQPEAFF
TRBV7-2	TRBD1	TRBJ2-3	few	TGTGCCAGCAGCTCCAGGGGGTTAGGCACAGATACGCAGTATTTT	CASSSRGLGTDTQYF
TRBV7-9	TRBD2	TRBJ2-3	-	TGTGCCAGCCATAGCCCTGGGGGGACTAGCGGGTGGTCAGGCACAGATACGCAGTATTTT	CASHSPGGTSGWSGTDTQYF
TRBV24-1	-	TRBJ1-2	-	TGTGCCACCAGTGATACAGGGTATGGCTACACCTTC	CATSDTGYGYTF
TRBV20-1	-	TRBJ1-6	few	TGCAGTGCTAGAGTAAGAGTACATCCAAATAATTCACCCCTCCACTTT	CSARVRVHPNNSPLHF
TRBV7-2	TRBD1	TRBJ2-5	few	TGTGCCAGCAGCCCTAAGACAGGGGGGCAAGAGACCCAGTACTTC	CASSPKTGGQETQYF
TRBV4-1	TRBD2	TRBJ2-5	few	TGCGCCAGCAGCCAAGCGTCGGGACTAGCGGGGGGGCCGCAAGAGACCCAGTACTTC	CASSQASGLAGGPQETQYF
TRBV11-1	TRBD1	TRBJ2-3	-	TGTGCCAGCAGCACCCCGACAGGGACGGTGGAGGATACGCAGTATTTT	CASSTPTGTVEDTQYF
TRBV4-3	-	TRBJ1-5	few	TGCGCCAGCAGCCCTTCGGGCGGCCAGCCCCAGCATTTT	CASSPSGGQPQHF
TRBV6-6	-	TRBJ1-5	few	TGTGCCACCGCGAGGAGGGGAGATCAGCCCCAGCATTTT	CATARRGDQPQHF
TRBV4-3	-	TRBJ2-7	few	TGCGCCAGCAGCCAAGGCGAGACATCGTCCTACGAGCAGTACTTC	CASSQGETSSYEQYF
TRBV4-1	TRBD1	TRBJ1-5	few	TGCGCCAGCAGCCAAGAGACAGGGGGCCGGTATAGCAATCAGCCCCAGCATTTT	CASSQETGGRYSNQPQHF
TRBV9	TRBD2	TRBJ2-4	few	TGTGCCAGCAGCGGGCGGGAGGACGGAGGTATTATTCAGTACTTC	CASSGREDGGIIQYF
TRBV7-2	-	TRBJ2-5	-	TGTGCCAGCAGCTTAGGACCGGCAGGGGAAGAGACCCAGTACTTC	CASSLGPAGEETQYF
TRBV20-1	-	TRBJ1-2	-	TGCAGTGCTAGAGTTTGGCAGGAGGGACCGTATGGCTACACCTTC	CSARVWQEGPYGYTF
TRBV20-1	-	TRBJ1-1	-	TGCAGTGCTAGTCCGAATTCCCCCCCGGTTTCGTACACTGAAGCTTTCTTT	CSASPNSPPVSYTEAFF
TRBV25-1	-	TRBJ2-4	-	TGTGCCAGCAGTGGAGCCAAAAACATTCAGTACTTC	CASSGAKNIQYF
TRBV29-1	-	TRBJ2-7	few	TGCAGCGTTGTGGGGGGGCATACCTACGAGCAGTACTTC	CSVVGGHTYEQYF
TRBV11-3	TRBD2	TRBJ2-3	-	TGTGCCAGCAGCCCTTGGTCTAGCGGGTTCACAGATACGCAGTATTTT	CASSPWSSGFTDTQYF
TRBV20-1	-	TRBJ2-7	-	TGCAGTGCTGGTGACAGGACCTCCTACGAGCAGTACTTC	CSAGDRTSYEQYF
TRBV7-9	-	TRBJ2-5	few	TGTGCCAGCAGCCCACTTGAAGAGACCCAGTACTTC	CASSPLEETQYF